This is a list of T cell receptor beta chains from one sample in a study of cytomegalovirus exposure and HLA in healthy donors. The method was immunoSEQ multiplex PCR; TCRdb's version includes in-frame clones alone and lacks a portion of them. The data contain around 130,000 clones, 75% to 85% of them seen just once; the ten biggest clones take up 1.5% to 2%. Material: PBMCs. All receptors come from a man aged 40-49 years in good health and CMV-seronegative. The CDR3 runs from the conserved cysteine through the conserved F or W. A D gene is named only where the DNA matches it firmly. Size is stated for part of the rows, as once, few or many counts, or as a class when the clone is expanded.

clone_size d_call j_call v_call cdr3_aa cdr3_nt
- - TRBJ2-2 TRBV6-4 CASSARAVRAGELFF TGTGCCAGCAGTGCCAGGGCCGTCCGCGCCGGGGAGCTGTTTTTT
- - TRBJ2-7 TRBV7-2 CASSLQGYEQYF TGTGCCAGCAGCTTACAGGGGTATGAGCAGTACTTC
- - TRBJ2-1 TRBV6-1 CASSAPPGSYNEQFF TGTGCCAGCAGTGCCCCTCCGGGCTCCTACAATGAGCAGTTCTTC
- TRBD1 TRBJ1-2 TRBV14 CASSQGLGDRRFYGYTF TGTGCCAGCAGCCAAGGCTTGGGGGACAGACGTTTCTATGGCTACACCTTC
- - TRBJ2-7 TRBV29-1 CSAVVRGTYEQYF TGCAGCGCGGTGGTCAGGGGTACCTACGAGCAGTACTTC
- TRBD1 TRBJ1-2 TRBV23-1 CASHPGTGAVYGYTF TGCGCCAGCCACCCTGGGACAGGGGCGGTCTATGGCTACACCTTC
- - TRBJ1-4 TRBV6-6 CASQLGQNEKLFF TGTGCCAGCCAACTTGGACAGAATGAAAAACTGTTTTTT
- TRBD2 TRBJ2-3 TRBV5-4 CASSRRTSGRAITDTQYF TGTGCCAGCAGCCGGCGGACTAGCGGGAGAGCCATCACAGATACGCAGTATTTT
- TRBD2 TRBJ2-7 TRBV5-6 CASSQSLAGGLYEQYF TGTGCCAGCAGCCAGTCACTAGCGGGGGGGCTCTACGAGCAGTACTTC
few - TRBJ2-3 TRBV4-2 CASSQLGARGNTDTQYF TGTGCCAGCAGCCAATTAGGAGCCAGGGGCAACACAGATACGCAGTATTTT
- TRBD2 TRBJ2-7 TRBV7-2 CASSSGLAASYEQYF TGTGCCAGCAGCTCGGGACTAGCGGCCTCCTACGAGCAGTACTTC
- TRBD2 TRBJ2-7 TRBV27 CASSLSSLSAGGREQYF TGTGCCAGCAGTTTATCATCGCTATCGGCGGGAGGGCGGGAGCAGTACTTC
once - TRBJ1-2 TRBV29-1 CSVVGGGVNYGYTF TGCAGCGTTGTCGGGGGGGGAGTTAACTATGGCTACACCTTC
- TRBD1 TRBJ1-6 TRBV7-6 CASRTGQGGNSPLHF TGTGCCAGCAGAACGGGACAGGGGGGCAATTCACCCCTCCACTTT
- - TRBJ2-1 TRBV7-3 CASSLSGKLSNEQFF TGTGCCAGCAGCTTATCGGGGAAGTTAAGCAATGAGCAGTTCTTC
- - TRBJ2-4 TRBV30 CAWSVNRAPAGNSQYF TGTGCCTGGAGTGTCAACAGGGCCCCTGCAGGAAACAGTCAGTACTTC
- TRBD1 TRBJ2-3 TRBV9 CASSTQGQGLDTQYF TGTGCCAGCAGCACCCAGGGACAGGGGTTAGATACGCAGTATTTT
- TRBD1 TRBJ2-7 TRBV19 CASSIERTGIYGEQYF TGTGCCAGTAGTATAGAAAGGACAGGGATATACGGCGAGCAGTACTTC
- - TRBJ2-1 TRBV30 CAWSGGIDEQFF TGTGCCTGGAGCGGCGGAATCGATGAGCAGTTCTTC
once TRBD1 TRBJ2-7 TRBV19 CASSNRGPYEQYF TGTGCCAGTAGTAACAGGGGCCCCTACGAGCAGTACTTC
- TRBD1 TRBJ1-1 TRBV2 CASSVRQGGTEAFF TGTGCCAGCAGTGTCCGACAGGGTGGCACTGAAGCTTTCTTT
- - TRBJ1-1 TRBV7-9 CASSPWGVNTEAFF TGTGCCAGCAGCCCGTGGGGGGTGAACACTGAAGCTTTCTTT
once TRBD1 TRBJ2-2 TRBV6-5 CASKGQGSTGELFF TGTGCCAGCAAGGGACAGGGGTCCACCGGGGAGCTGTTTTTT
- - TRBJ1-5 TRBV5-4 CASSSGDQPQHF TGTGCCAGCAGCTCAGGCGATCAGCCCCAGCATTTT
- TRBD1 TRBJ1-1 TRBV9 CASSVEGALNTEAFF TGTGCCAGCAGCGTAGAGGGGGCCCTTAACACTGAAGCTTTCTTT